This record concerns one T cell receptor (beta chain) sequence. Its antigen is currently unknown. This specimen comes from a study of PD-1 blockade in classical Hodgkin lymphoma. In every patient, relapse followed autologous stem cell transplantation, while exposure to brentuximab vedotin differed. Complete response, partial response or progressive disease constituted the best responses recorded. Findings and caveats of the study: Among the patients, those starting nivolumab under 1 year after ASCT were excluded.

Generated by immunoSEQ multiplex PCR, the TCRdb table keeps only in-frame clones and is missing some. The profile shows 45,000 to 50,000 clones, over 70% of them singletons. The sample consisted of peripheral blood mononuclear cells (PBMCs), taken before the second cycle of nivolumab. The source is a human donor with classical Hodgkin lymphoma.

CDR3 protein: CASSSPGTGADTQYF. In DNA, the CDR3 is TGTGCCAGCAGTTCGCCAGGGACGGGGGCAGATACGCAGTATTTT. This rearrangement joins TRBV27 to TRBJ2-3; tentatively, D is TRBD2 (6 bases). The CDR3 length is 15 residues. Germline values: CDR1 MNHEY, CDR2 SMNVEV (reference sequence). The V end lost 4 bases, the J end lost 4 bases, and 15 bases lay between the germline ends.